The 32 T cell receptor beta chains below all came from one sample that was sequenced in a study of T cell responses to AZD1222 COVID-19 vaccine. Clones were sequenced by immunoSEQ multiplex PCR, and TCRdb holds only the in-frame ones, with some missing. This repertoire shows around 64,000 clones, around four fifths found once; its top ten account for roughly 6%. Sample: peripheral blood, taken 28 days after the second AZD1222 dose. Receptors were obtained from an adult who received the AZD1222 COVID-19 vaccine.

The chain employs TRBV30 and TRBJ1-4; D unresolved. CDR3 length: 13 residues. Germline loops: CDR1 GTSNPN, CDR2 SVGIG (reference sequence). V was trimmed by 5 bases and J by 5 bases, leaving 12 bases between them. CDR3 bases: TGTGCCTGGGACAAGGGATCCAATGAAAAACTGTTTTTT. This codes for CAWDKGSNEKLFF.

V usage is TRBV5-4 and J usage is TRBJ1-2; the D is unclear. CDR3 length: 18 residues. V gave up 5 bases and J gave up 0 bases, with 23 bases separating them. Germline V gene sequence: CDR1 SGHNT, CDR2 YYREEE (reference sequence). CDR3 in amino acids: CASSPGGISMGANYGYTF. As DNA, the CDR3 is TGTGCCAGCAGTCCTGGTGGAATTAGTATGGGTGCTAACTATGGCTACACCTTC. Combining the CDR3 with reference TRBV5-4 and TRBJ1-2 gives the whole variable domain ETGVTQSPTHLIKTRGQQVTLRCSSQSGHNTVSWYQQALGQGPQFIFQYYREEENGRGNFPPRFSGLQFPNYSSELNVNALELDDSALYLCASSPGGISMGANYGYTFGSGTRLTVV.

This chain connects TRBV6-5 to TRBJ2-1; TRBD2 matches 7 bases. Germline V gene lookup returns CDR1 MNHEY and CDR2 SVGAGI. Losses at the gene ends were 7 bases for V and 3 bases for J; bases not matched to a gene: 3. This CDR3 region has 13 residues. For the CDR3, the DNA is TGTGCCAGCAAGCTAGCGGACTACAATGAGCAGTTCTTC. Its protein product is CASKLADYNEQFF.

This sequence joins TRBV5-1 and TRBJ2-7; 8 nucleotides agree with TRBD2. Germline V gene data show CDR1 as SGHRS and CDR2 as YFSETQ. The junction had 11 bases not matched to a gene; V was cut back by 5 bases and J by 1 base. The CDR3 covers 16 residues. The CDR3 is CASSSRLARRSYEQYF. The CDR3 bases are TGCGCCAGCAGTTCCCGACTAGCGCGTCGTTCCTACGAGCAGTACTTC.

The chain employs TRBV4-3 and TRBJ2-7; no reliable D call. The germline V and J ends were trimmed by 3 bases and 1 base, with 10 bases remaining between them. Germline assignment: CDR1 LGHNA and CDR2 YSLEER. There are 14 residues in the CDR3. CDR3 bases: TGCGCCAGCAGCCATGGCCCAGGATCCTACGAGCAGTACTTC. Translation gives CASSHGPGSYEQYF.

This clone was detected only a few times. The rearrangement links TRBV9 to TRBJ1-2; D is uncertain. In germline, CDR1 is SGDLS, CDR2 YYNGEE. The CDR3 consists of 15 residues. V lost 0 bases and J 4 bases, leaving 13 bases between the germline ends. The CDR3 protein is CASSVEVSSGYGYTF. CDR3 DNA: TGTGCCAGCAGCGTAGAAGTCTCGAGTGGCTATGGCTACACCTTC.

This clone was detected once. The chain couples TRBV3-1 (or the pseudogene TRBV3-2) to TRBJ1-2; 10 nucleotides align to TRBD1. Germline CDR1 and CDR2: LGHDT and YNNKEL (reference sequence). The CDR3 totals 14 residues. V was clipped by 4 bases and J by 4 bases; unmatched bases: 3. The CDR3 nucleotides read TGTGCCAGCAGCCTCCGGGACAGGGGCTATGGCTACACCTTC. It is translated as CASSLRDRGYGYTF.

This chain joins TRBV7-2 and TRBJ1-1, with D unresolved. Germline V lookup: CDR1 SGHTA, CDR2 FQGNSA. Trimming removed 2 bases at V and 1 base at J, with 11 bases between. The CDR3 contains 15 residues. The CDR3 nucleotides are TGTGCCAGCAGCTTATACGGACTCCAGAACACTGAAGCTTTCTTT. Translation gives CASSLYGLQNTEAFF.

The J gene is TRBJ1-3, the V gene TRBV7-2, with a possible D match to TRBD1 (5 bases). Germline V CDR1 and CDR2: SGHTA, FQGNSA. V was cut by 1 base and J by 1 base, with 5 bases left in between. This CDR3 has 14 residues. CDR3 sequence: CASSLGTSGNTIYF. In DNA, the CDR3 is TGTGCCAGCAGCTTAGGGACATCTGGAAACACCATATATTTT.

The chain combines TRBV11-3 with TRBJ2-1; 9 bases fit TRBD2. With 2 bases clipped from V and 4 bases from J, the junction kept 9 bases outside the gene matches. The germline V gene has CDR1 SGHNT and CDR2 YENEEA. The CDR3 length is 17 residues. The CDR3 DNA sequence: TGTGCCAGCAGCTTAAGTCCGGCGGGGGGGATGTACAATGAGCAGTTCTTC. It encodes CASSLSPAGGMYNEQFF.

The chain recombines TRBV29-1 with TRBJ1-1; a possible D gene is TRBD1 (5 bases). The CDR3 totals 14 residues. The germline V gene encodes CDR1 SQVTM and CDR2 ANQGSEA. Between the trimmed V and J ends, which lost 7 bases and 0 bases, there was a span of 15 bases. Here the CDR3 reads CSGGDGGLNTEAFF. CDR3 in DNA: TGCAGCGGGGGAGACGGGGGATTGAACACTGAAGCTTTCTTT.

The chain recombines TRBV9 with TRBJ2-1; 10 bases match TRBD2. The germline CDR1 and CDR2 sequences are SGDLS and YYNGEE. The junction had 4 bases not matched to a gene; V was cut back by 0 bases and J by 7 bases. The CDR3 has 15 residues. The CDR3 DNA follows: TGTGCCAGCAGCGTAGAGCTAGCGGGGGTTAATGAGCAGTTCTTC. Protein: CASSVELAGVNEQFF.

The rearrangement joins TRBV12-3 or TRBV12-4 to TRBJ1-1; no reliable D call. Trimming cost V 5 bases and J 11 bases, with 15 bases left between them. The CDR3 is 12 amino acids. The CDR3: CASSMEQSLAFF. As DNA, the CDR3 is TGTGCCAGCAGTATGGAACAATCCCTGGCTTTCTTT.

The genes are TRBV7-9 and TRBJ1-2, with unresolved D. V was shortened by 0 bases and J by 6 bases, with 5 bases between the two germline ends. Germline V gene data show CDR1 as SEHNR and CDR2 as FQNEAQ (reference sequence). The CDR3 spans 12 residues. CDR3 sequence reads: CASSLAGDGYTF. The CDR3 bases are TGTGCCAGCAGCTTAGCTGGGGATGGCTACACCTTC. Combining the CDR3 with reference TRBV7-9 and TRBJ1-2 gives the whole variable domain DTGVSQNPRHKITKRGQNVTFRCDPISEHNRLYWYRQTLGQGPEFLTYFQNEAQLEKSRLLSDRFSAERPKGSFSTLEIQRTEQGDSAMYLCASSLAGDGYTFGSGTRLTVV.

The chain couples TRBV4-2 to TRBJ1-2; unclear D gene. V lost 4 bases and J lost 4, with 13 bases in between. The CDR3 consists of 14 residues. Germline V gives CDR1 LGHNA, CDR2 YNFKEQ. This CDR3 reads CASSPGPLGYGYTF. The CDR3 DNA follows: TGTGCCAGCAGCCCGGGCCCACTCGGCTATGGCTACACCTTC.

This clone was detected a few times. The same CDR3 is also encoded by other DNA sequences in this sample. The genes are TRBV5-1 and TRBJ1-6; the match to TRBD1 covers 9 bases. Germline V lookup: CDR1 SGHRS, CDR2 YFSETQ. The junction had 2 bases not matched to a gene; V was cut back by 2 bases and J by 5 bases. CDR3 length: 15 residues. The CDR3 DNA follows: TGCGCCAGCAGCTTTGACAGGGGGGATAATTCACCCCTCCACTTT. This sequence encodes CASSFDRGDNSPLHF.

The genes are TRBV9 and TRBJ2-3; no firm D call. V dropped 4 bases and J dropped 7 bases, with 10 bases sitting between them. This CDR3 spans 12 amino acids. The V gene's germline CDR1 is SGDLS and CDR2 YYNGEE. The DNA for the CDR3 is TGTGCCAGCAGCCTGACCGAAAATACGCAGTATTTT. Its protein is CASSLTENTQYF.

The chain has TRBV6-5 and TRBJ1-6, with TRBD1 as a possible D gene (6 bases). The CDR3 length is 16 residues. The ends were cut back, 2 bases at V and 6 bases at J, with 14 bases in the middle. The germline CDR1 and CDR2 sequences are MNHEY and SVGAGI. The CDR3 spells CASSYRTDVSNSPLHF. The CDR3 DNA reads TGTGCCAGCAGTTACCGGACAGACGTTTCTAATTCACCCCTCCACTTT.

The chain recombines TRBV6-4 with TRBJ2-7, with a weak D call TRBD2 (5 bases). The length of the CDR3 is 14 residues. Trimming cost V 0 bases and J 3 bases, with 9 bases left between them. CDR1 and CDR2 from the germline V gene are MRHNA and SNTAGT. In nucleotides, the CDR3 is TGTGCCAGCAGTGACTCTGGAGGCAGCTACGAGCAGTACTTC. Translated, it gives CASSDSGGSYEQYF.

V and J are TRBV5-1 and TRBJ2-5; 8 positions match TRBD1. Trimming cost V 1 base and J 1 base; bases outside gene matches: 3. Germline V gene sequence: CDR1 SGHRS, CDR2 YFSETQ. The CDR3 has 15 residues. CDR3 DNA sequence: TGCGCCAGCAGCTTGAACACAGGGGGCCAAGAGACCCAGTACTTC. It is translated as CASSLNTGGQETQYF.

The chain uses TRBV7-2 and TRBJ1-1, with D unclear. CDR1 is SGHTA and CDR2 is FQGNSA in the germline V gene. The CDR3 length is 14 residues. V gave up 5 bases and J gave up 4 bases, with 14 bases separating them. This CDR3 reads CASSPMGLGTEAFF. The DNA of the CDR3 is TGTGCCAGCAGCCCCATGGGTTTGGGCACTGAAGCTTTCTTT.

The J gene is TRBJ1-6, the V gene TRBV5-8, with TRBD1 as a possible D gene (6 bases). The CDR3 is made up of 14 amino acids. The germline CDR1 and CDR2 sequences are SGHTS and YDEGEE. V was pared by 4 bases and J by 10 bases, with 15 bases between. CDR3 DNA: TGTGCCAGCAGCGGGGGCCTTCTAGGCTCACCCCTCCACTTT. This encodes CASSGGLLGSPLHF.

This clone has only a few counts. The V call is TRBV15, the J call TRBJ2-7; D assignment may be TRBD1 or TRBD2 (5 bases each). Trimming shortened V by 6 bases and J by 2 bases, and 14 bases separated the two germline ends. The germline gives CDR1 LNHNV, CDR2 YYDKDF (reference sequence). The CDR3 spans 14 residues. CDR3 protein: CATSEGAGPYEQYF. As DNA, the CDR3 is TGTGCCACCAGTGAGGGAGCAGGGCCCTACGAGCAGTACTTC.

This chain joins TRBV7-2 and TRBJ1-5; the D gene is possibly TRBD1 (6 bases). Trimming took off 1 base at V and 0 bases at J, with 10 bases between the two ends. The CDR3 covers 16 residues. The germline V gene has CDR1 SGHTA and CDR2 FQGNSA. The CDR3 DNA is TGTGCCAGCAGCTTAGACACAGGGCCTAGCAATCAGCCCCAGCATTTT. It codes for CASSLDTGPSNQPQHF.

This clone was observed once. The chain recombines TRBV19 with TRBJ1-5; D remains ambiguous. Per the germline V gene, CDR1 is LNHDA and CDR2 is SQIVND (reference sequence). Deletions cut 5 bases from V and 3 bases from J, with 11 bases between. This CDR3 contains 14 residues. The DNA of the CDR3 is TGTGCCAGTAGTCCGTCTAGAGCCAATCAGCCCCAGCATTTT. Its protein product is CASSPSRANQPQHF.

The gene calls are TRBV15 and TRBJ1-3; D is possibly TRBD1 (6 bases). CDR3 size: 16 residues. V dropped 3 bases and J dropped 0 bases, with 12 bases sitting between them. Germline CDR1 and CDR2: LNHNV and YYDKDF (reference sequence). The DNA for the CDR3 is TGTGCCACCAGCAGCGGACAGCACCCCTCTGGAAACACCATATATTTT. It specifies CATSSGQHPSGNTIYF.

This CDR3 reads CASSQPGQGKEKAGNTIYF. The CDR3, as DNA: TGTGCCAGCAGCCAGCCGGGACAAGGCAAAGAAAAGGCTGGAAACACCATATATTTT. V and J are TRBV3-1 (or the pseudogene TRBV3-2) and TRBJ1-3; D is perhaps TRBD1 (6 bases). In germline, CDR1 is LGHDT, CDR2 YNNKEL (reference sequence). V was clipped by 3 bases and J by 2 bases, with 23 bases between them. The CDR3 runs to 19 residues.

The chain carries TRBV4-1 and TRBJ1-1; D not certain. Looked up from germline, CDR1 is MGHRA and CDR2 is YSYEKL. Trimming stripped 0 bases from V and 7 bases from J, with 6 bases between. The CDR3 totals 12 residues. The CDR3 DNA sequence: TGCGCCAGCAGCCAAGAAGGTAATGAAGCTTTCTTT. Amino acids: CASSQEGNEAFF.

This sequence joins TRBV15 and TRBJ1-3; no definite D call. V lost 3 bases to trimming and J lost 0 bases, with 6 bases between them. This CDR3 has 14 amino acids. CDR1 is LNHNV and CDR2 is YYDKDF in the germline V gene (reference sequence). CDR3 region: CATSRRSSGNTIYF. As DNA, the CDR3 is TGTGCCACCAGCAGGCGGAGCTCTGGAAACACCATATATTTT. The whole variable domain, remainder taken from reference TRBV15 and TRBJ1-3, is DAMVIQNPRYQVTQFGKPVTLSCSQTLNHNVMYWYQQKSSQAPKLLFHYYDKDFNNEADTPDNFQSRRPNTSFCFLDIRSPGLGDTAMYLCATSRRSSGNTIYFGEGSWLTVV.

The gene calls are TRBV30 and TRBJ2-3; D is perhaps TRBD1 (6 bases). This CDR3 region has 13 residues. The V and J ends lost 2 bases and 4 bases respectively, with 10 bases between them. CDR1 and CDR2 (germline): GTSNPN, SVGIG (reference sequence). The CDR3 DNA sequence: TGTGCCTGGAGTAAACAGGGTTCAGATACGCAGTATTTT. Translated: CAWSKQGSDTQYF.

Only a few counts were recorded for this clone. V gene TRBV4-3 combines with J gene TRBJ2-2; D unresolved. The germline gives CDR1 LGHNA, CDR2 YSLEER. The CDR3 runs 13 residues. V dropped 0 bases and J dropped 8 bases, with 7 bases sitting between them. CDR3 in amino acids: CASSQETQGELFF. In nucleotides, the CDR3 is TGCGCCAGCAGCCAAGAGACACAGGGGGAGCTGTTTTTT.

The J gene is TRBJ2-5, the V gene TRBV5-1; D perhaps matches TRBD1 (6 bases). The CDR3 is 13 amino acids. CDR1 is SGHRS, CDR2 YFSETQ, per germline. Trimming shortened V by 4 bases and J by 4 bases, and 11 bases separated the two germline ends. CDR3 DNA sequence: TGCGCCAGCAGCCAACAGGGTGCAGAGACCCAGTACTTC. The encoded protein is CASSQQGAETQYF.